One and the same sample provided the 13 T cell receptor beta chains below, sequenced in a study of blood T cell repertoires in COVID-19. Assay: immunoSEQ multiplex PCR; the TCRdb copy retains only in-frame clones and omits some. The sample comprises some 60,000 clones, less than 85% of which are singletons, and less than 20% rests with the top ten. Sequenced: peripheral blood. The receptor source for this set is a woman between 50 and 59 years old with active or convalescent COVID-19.

The V and J genes are TRBV11-3 and TRBJ2-3; 13 positions agree with TRBD2. With 3 bases clipped from V and 3 bases from J, the junction kept 3 bases outside the gene matches. CDR1 SGHNT and CDR2 YENEEA come from the germline V gene. The CDR3 length is 16 residues. This CDR3 reads CASSFGLAGVTDTQYF. In DNA, the CDR3 is TGTGCCAGCAGCTTTGGACTAGCGGGAGTAACAGATACGCAGTATTTT.

In this sample, this clone turned up a few times. J is TRBJ1-5 and V is TRBV2, with 10 nucleotides matching TRBD1. The CDR3 spans 13 residues. Unmatched junction bases numbered 2, after V lost 7 bases and J lost 5 bases. Germline V gives CDR1 SNHLY, CDR2 FYNNEI. The CDR3 DNA is TGTGCCAGCATCGGACAGGGGGATCAGCCCCAGCATTTT. This encodes CASIGQGDQPQHF.

The chain couples TRBV3-1 (or the pseudogene TRBV3-2) to TRBJ1-3, with 7 bases lining up with TRBD1. The V segment lost 2 bases and the J segment 2 bases; nucleotides outside the gene matches: 6. CDR1 is LGHDT and CDR2 is YNNKEL in the germline V gene (reference sequence). CDR3 length equals 16 residues. The CDR3 DNA reads as TGTGCCAGCAGCCAACGGTGGGACAGAACTGGAAACACCATATATTTT. Protein product: CASSQRWDRTGNTIYF.

V and J are TRBV3-1 (or the pseudogene TRBV3-2) and TRBJ1-1, with 9 bases fitting TRBD1. CDR1 and CDR2 (germline): LGHDT, YNNKEL (reference sequence). The CDR3 spans 15 residues. Losses at the gene ends were 0 bases for V and 1 base for J; bases not matched to a gene: 0. CDR3: CASSQETGGNTEAFF. CDR3 in DNA: TGTGCCAGCAGCCAAGAGACAGGGGGGAACACTGAAGCTTTCTTT.

This chain connects TRBV28 to TRBJ2-7; TRBD2 agrees at 9 bases. The CDR3 loop spans 14 amino acids. The trim removed 1 base at V and 5 bases at J, leaving 3 bases unmatched. CDR1 and CDR2 (germline): MDHEN, SYDVKM. The CDR3 DNA sequence: TGTGCCAGCAGTTTATTACCTAGCGGGAACGAGCAGTACTTC. Its protein product is CASSLLPSGNEQYF. Looking up the rest from reference TRBV28 and TRBJ2-7 gives the full variable domain: DVKVTQSSRYLVKRTGEKVFLECVQDMDHENMFWYRQDPGLGLRLIYFSYDVKMKEKGDIPEGYSVSREKKERFSLILESASTNQTSMYLCASSLLPSGNEQYFGPGTRLTVT.

The genes are TRBV29-1 and TRBJ1-1; 12 bases match TRBD1. CDR3 length equals 15 residues. After removal of 7 bases from V and 4 bases from J, the junction contained 10 bases not matched to a gene. Germline CDR1 SQVTM, CDR2 ANQGSEA. The CDR3 nucleotides are TGCAGCGCCAGAGGGACAGGGGGCCAGGGCACTGAAGCTTTCTTT. Its translation: CSARGTGGQGTEAFF.

This chain connects TRBV9 to TRBJ2-5, with 10 nucleotides matching TRBD1. This CDR3 spans 15 amino acids. Germline-derived CDR1 and CDR2 are SGDLS and YYNGEE. The ends lost 0 bases at V and 4 bases at J; junction bases unmatched: 3. The CDR3 reads CASSVGTGGLETQYF. CDR3 DNA sequence: TGTGCCAGCAGCGTAGGGACAGGGGGACTAGAGACCCAGTACTTC.

In its sample, this clone was seen once. V gene TRBV29-1 combines with J gene TRBJ2-3, with 7 positions matching TRBD1. Germline V gives CDR1 SQVTM, CDR2 ANQGSEA. With 7 bases clipped from V and 8 bases from J, the junction kept 9 bases outside the gene matches. The CDR3 has 12 residues. The CDR3 bases are TGCAGCGCTTCTGGACAGGCCCGTACGCAGTATTTT. It yields the protein CSASGQARTQYF.

V and J are TRBV30 and TRBJ1-1, with D possibly matching TRBD1 (5 bases). CDR3 length: 12 amino acids. V was shortened by 5 bases and J by 8 bases, with 15 bases between the two germline ends. Per germline, CDR1 GTSNPN and CDR2 SVGIG (reference sequence). The chain's CDR3 is CAWVGEGLEAFF. The CDR3 DNA reads TGTGCCTGGGTGGGGGAGGGATTAGAAGCTTTCTTT.

This clone has more than one count but fewer than ten. The chain links TRBV27 to TRBJ1-2, with TRBD1 matching 8 bases. The CDR3 covers 14 residues. The germline V gene encodes CDR1 MNHEY and CDR2 SMNVEV (reference sequence). J gave up 8 bases and V 5 bases, and 10 bases lay outside the gene matches. CDR3 sequence reads: CASSPRRTGNGYTF. The CDR3 DNA reads TGTGCCAGCAGTCCGCGGCGGACAGGGAACGGCTACACCTTC.

The V and J genes are TRBV3-1 (or the pseudogene TRBV3-2) and TRBJ1-2, with TRBD1 matching 7 bases. CDR3 length: 15 residues. V lost 2 bases, J lost 5 bases, and 8 bases stayed unmatched. CDR1 is LGHDT and CDR2 is YNNKEL in the germline V gene (reference sequence). The CDR3 region is CASSQRQGKGYGYTF. The DNA of the CDR3 is TGTGCCAGCAGCCAACGACAGGGAAAGGGTTATGGCTACACCTTC.

V is TRBV28 and J is TRBJ1-1; 7 positions agree with TRBD1. V shed 5 bases and J 2 bases; nucleotides not matched to a gene: 14. This CDR3 is 17 amino acids long. Per germline, CDR1 MDHEN and CDR2 SYDVKM. CDR3 protein: CASSQPGQRGKNTEAFF. CDR3 DNA: TGTGCCAGCAGTCAACCGGGACAGAGGGGGAAAAACACTGAAGCTTTCTTT. The whole variable domain, filled in from reference TRBV28 and TRBJ1-1, reads DVKVTQSSRYLVKRTGEKVFLECVQDMDHENMFWYRQDPGLGLRLIYFSYDVKMKEKGDIPEGYSVSREKKERFSLILESASTNQTSMYLCASSQPGQRGKNTEAFFGQGTRLTVV.

The V and J genes are TRBV3-1 (or the pseudogene TRBV3-2) and TRBJ1-1; unclear D gene. Germline CDR1 and CDR2: LGHDT and YNNKEL (reference sequence). V shed 2 bases and J shed 1 base, with 8 bases lying between them. The CDR3 covers 14 residues. The DNA for the CDR3 is TGTGCCAGCAGCCAAAACTCAAGGAACACTGAAGCTTTCTTT. As protein: CASSQNSRNTEAFF.